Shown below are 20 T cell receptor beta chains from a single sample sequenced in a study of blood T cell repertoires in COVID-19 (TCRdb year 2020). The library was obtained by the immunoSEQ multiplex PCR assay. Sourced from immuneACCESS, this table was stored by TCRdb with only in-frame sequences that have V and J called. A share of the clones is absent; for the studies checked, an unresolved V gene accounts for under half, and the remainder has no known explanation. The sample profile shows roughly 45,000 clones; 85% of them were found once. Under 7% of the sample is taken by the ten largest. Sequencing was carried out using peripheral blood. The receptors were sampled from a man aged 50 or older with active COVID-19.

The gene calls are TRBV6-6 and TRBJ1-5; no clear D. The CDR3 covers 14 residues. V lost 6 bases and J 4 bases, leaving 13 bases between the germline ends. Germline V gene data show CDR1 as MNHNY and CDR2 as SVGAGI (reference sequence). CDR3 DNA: TGTGCCAGCAGGCCCCCCGGCGGGAATCAGCCCCAGCATTTT. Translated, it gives CASRPPGGNQPQHF.

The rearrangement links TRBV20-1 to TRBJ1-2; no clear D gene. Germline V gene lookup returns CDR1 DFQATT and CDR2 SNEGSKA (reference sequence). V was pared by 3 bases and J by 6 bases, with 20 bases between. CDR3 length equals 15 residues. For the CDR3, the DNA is TGCAGTGCTAGTCGGACTTTGGGCCTAACGAATGGCTACACCTTC. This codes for CSASRTLGLTNGYTF.

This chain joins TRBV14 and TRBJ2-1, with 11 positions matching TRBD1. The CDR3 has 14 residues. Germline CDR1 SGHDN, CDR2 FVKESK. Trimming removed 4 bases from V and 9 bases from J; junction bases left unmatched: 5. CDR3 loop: CASSPGTGGREQFF. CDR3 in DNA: TGTGCCAGCAGCCCCGGGACAGGGGGGCGTGAGCAGTTCTTC.

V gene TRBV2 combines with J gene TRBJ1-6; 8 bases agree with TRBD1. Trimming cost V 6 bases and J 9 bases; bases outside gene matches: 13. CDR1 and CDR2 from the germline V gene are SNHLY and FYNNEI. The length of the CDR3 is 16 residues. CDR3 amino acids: CASSPLPPGGSSPLHF. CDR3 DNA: TGTGCCAGCAGCCCCCTTCCTCCAGGGGGCAGTTCACCCCTCCACTTT. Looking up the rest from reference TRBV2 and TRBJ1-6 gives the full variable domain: EPEVTQTPSHQVTQMGQEVILRCVPISNHLYFYWYRQILGQKVEFLVSFYNNEISEKSEIFDDQFSVERPDGSNFTLKIRSTKLEDSAMYFCASSPLPPGGSSPLHFGNGTRLTVT.

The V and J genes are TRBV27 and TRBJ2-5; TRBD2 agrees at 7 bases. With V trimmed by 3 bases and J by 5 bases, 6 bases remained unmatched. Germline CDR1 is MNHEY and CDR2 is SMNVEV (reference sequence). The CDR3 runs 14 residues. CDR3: CASSFAGEKETQYF. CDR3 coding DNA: TGTGCCAGCAGTTTCGCGGGAGAGAAGGAGACCCAGTACTTC.

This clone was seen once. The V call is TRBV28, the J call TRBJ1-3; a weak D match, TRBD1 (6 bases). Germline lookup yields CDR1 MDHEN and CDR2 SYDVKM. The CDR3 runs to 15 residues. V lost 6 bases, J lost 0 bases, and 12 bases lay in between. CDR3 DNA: TGTGCCAGCAGCAGACAGGCGAACTCTGGAAACACCATATATTTT. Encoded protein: CASSRQANSGNTIYF.

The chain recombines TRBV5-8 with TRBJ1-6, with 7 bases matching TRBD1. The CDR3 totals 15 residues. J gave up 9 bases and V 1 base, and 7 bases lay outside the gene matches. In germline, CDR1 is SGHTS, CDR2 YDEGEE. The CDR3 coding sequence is TGTGCCAGCAGCTTGTCGGGACAGTGGATTTCACCCCTCCACTTT. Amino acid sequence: CASSLSGQWISPLHF.

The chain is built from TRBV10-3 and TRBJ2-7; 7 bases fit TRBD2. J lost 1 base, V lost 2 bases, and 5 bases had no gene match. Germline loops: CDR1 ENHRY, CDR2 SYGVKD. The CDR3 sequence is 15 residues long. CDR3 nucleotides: TGTGCCATCAGTGAGAGGCAGGGAGGGTCCTACGAGCAGTACTTC. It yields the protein CAISERQGGSYEQYF.

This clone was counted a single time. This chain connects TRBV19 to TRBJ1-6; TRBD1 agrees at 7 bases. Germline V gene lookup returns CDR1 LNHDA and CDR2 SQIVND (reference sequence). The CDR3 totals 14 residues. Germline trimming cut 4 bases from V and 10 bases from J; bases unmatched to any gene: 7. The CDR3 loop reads CASSRGQFSSPLHF. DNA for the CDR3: TGTGCCAGTAGTAGGGGACAGTTTAGCTCACCCCTCCACTTT.

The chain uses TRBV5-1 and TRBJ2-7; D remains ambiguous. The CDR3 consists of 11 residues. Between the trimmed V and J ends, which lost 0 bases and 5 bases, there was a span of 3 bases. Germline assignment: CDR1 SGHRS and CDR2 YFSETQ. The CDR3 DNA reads TGCGCCAGCAGCTTGGGTAACGAGCAGTACTTC. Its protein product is CASSLGNEQYF. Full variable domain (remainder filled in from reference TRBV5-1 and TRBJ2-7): KAGVTQTPRYLIKTRGQQVTLSCSPISGHRSVSWYQQTPGQGLQFLFEYFSETQRNKGNFPGRFSGRQFSNSRSEMNVSTLELGDSALYLCASSLGNEQYFGPGTRLTVT.

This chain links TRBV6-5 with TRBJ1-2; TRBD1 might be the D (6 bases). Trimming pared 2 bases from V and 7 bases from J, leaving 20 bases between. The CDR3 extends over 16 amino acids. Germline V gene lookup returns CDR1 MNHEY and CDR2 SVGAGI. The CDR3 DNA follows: TGTGCCAGCAGTTACGGAGGGGGGGTCAGGGTATCTGGCTACACCTTC. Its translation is CASSYGGGVRVSGYTF.

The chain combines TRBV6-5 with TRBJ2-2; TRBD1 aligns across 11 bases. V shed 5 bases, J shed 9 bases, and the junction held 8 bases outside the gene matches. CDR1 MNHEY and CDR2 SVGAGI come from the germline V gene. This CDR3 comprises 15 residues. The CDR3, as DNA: TGTGCCAGCAGTCGGGGGACAGGGGGAGGCAGGGAGCTGTTTTTT. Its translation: CASSRGTGGGRELFF.

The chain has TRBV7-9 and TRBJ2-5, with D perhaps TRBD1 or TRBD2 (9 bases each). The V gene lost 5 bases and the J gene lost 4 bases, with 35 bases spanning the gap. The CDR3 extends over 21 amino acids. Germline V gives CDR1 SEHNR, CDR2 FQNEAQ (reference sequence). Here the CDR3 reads CASSRGSTGQGILAGRETQYF. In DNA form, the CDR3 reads TGTGCCAGCAGCCGGGGGAGCACGGGACAGGGAATCCTAGCGGGACGAGAGACCCAGTACTTC.

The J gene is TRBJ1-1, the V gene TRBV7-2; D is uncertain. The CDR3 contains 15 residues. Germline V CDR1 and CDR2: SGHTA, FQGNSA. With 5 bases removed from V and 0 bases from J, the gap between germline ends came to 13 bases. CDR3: CASSPSPGLNTEAFF. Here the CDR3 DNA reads TGTGCCAGCAGCCCATCCCCGGGATTGAACACTGAAGCTTTCTTT.

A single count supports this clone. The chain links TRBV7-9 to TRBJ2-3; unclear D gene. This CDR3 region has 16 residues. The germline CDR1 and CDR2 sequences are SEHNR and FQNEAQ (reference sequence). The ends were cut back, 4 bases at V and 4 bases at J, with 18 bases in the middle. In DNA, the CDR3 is TGTGCCAGCAGCTCCGCCTGGGCGCCCGGTGCAGATACGCAGTATTTT. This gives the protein CASSSAWAPGADTQYF.

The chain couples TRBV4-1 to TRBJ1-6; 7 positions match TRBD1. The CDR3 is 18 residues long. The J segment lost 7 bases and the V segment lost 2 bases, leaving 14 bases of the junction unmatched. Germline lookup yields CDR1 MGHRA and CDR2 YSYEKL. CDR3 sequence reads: CASSQSQQGRIRNSPLHF. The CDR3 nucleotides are TGCGCCAGCAGCCAATCCCAACAGGGGAGGATACGGAATTCACCCCTCCACTTT.

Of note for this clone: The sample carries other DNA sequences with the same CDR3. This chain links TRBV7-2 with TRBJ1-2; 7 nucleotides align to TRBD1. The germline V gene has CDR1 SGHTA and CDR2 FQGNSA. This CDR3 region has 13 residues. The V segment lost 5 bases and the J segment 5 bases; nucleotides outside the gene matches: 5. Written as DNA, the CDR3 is TGTGCCAGCAGCAGGGGACAGTTATATGGCTACACCTTC. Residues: CASSRGQLYGYTF.

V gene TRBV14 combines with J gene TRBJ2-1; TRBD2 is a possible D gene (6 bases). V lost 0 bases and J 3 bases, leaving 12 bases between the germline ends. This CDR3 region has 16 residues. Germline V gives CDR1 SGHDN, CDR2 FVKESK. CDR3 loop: CASSQDGGGLYNEQFF. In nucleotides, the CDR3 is TGTGCCAGCAGCCAAGATGGTGGGGGACTCTACAATGAGCAGTTCTTC. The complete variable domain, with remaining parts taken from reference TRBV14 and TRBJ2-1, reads EAGVTQFPSHSVIEKGQTVTLRCDPISGHDNLYWYRRVMGKEIKFLLHFVKESKQDESGMPNNRFLAERTGGTYSTLKVQPAELEDSGVYFCASSQDGGGLYNEQFFGPGTRLTVL.

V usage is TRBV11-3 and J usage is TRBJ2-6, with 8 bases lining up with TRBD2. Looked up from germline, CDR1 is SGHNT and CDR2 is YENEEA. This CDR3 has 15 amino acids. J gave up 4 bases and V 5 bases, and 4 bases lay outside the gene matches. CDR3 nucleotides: TGTGCCAGCAGCCCGGGGGGGACCGGGGCCAACGTCCTGACTTTC. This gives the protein CASSPGGTGANVLTF.

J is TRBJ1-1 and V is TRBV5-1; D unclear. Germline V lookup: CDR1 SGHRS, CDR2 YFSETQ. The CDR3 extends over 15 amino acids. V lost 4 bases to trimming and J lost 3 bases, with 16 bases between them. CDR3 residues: CASSPGGGRDTEAFF. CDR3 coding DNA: TGCGCCAGCAGCCCCGGCGGCGGGCGAGACACTGAAGCTTTCTTT.